Listed below are T cell receptor beta chains from one sample, sequenced in a study of blood T cell repertoires in COVID-19. The table came from immunoSEQ multiplex PCR; TCRdb's copy has only in-frame clones and leaves some out. The profile shows fewer than 35,000 clones, 80% to 90% of them singletons. The sample comprised peripheral blood. All receptors come from a woman in her fifties or sixties with active COVID-19. Both conserved end residues are part of each CDR3. A D gene is named only where the DNA matches it firmly. Some rows mark clone size as missing; the rest say once, few, many or name a class of expanded clone.

J	length	size	D	V	CDR3	DNA
TRBJ2-1	14	.	.	TRBV7-9	CASSLGGSYNEQFF	TGTGCCAGCAGCTTGGGGGGATCCTACAATGAGCAGTTCTTC
TRBJ1-1	15	.	TRBD1	TRBV4-2	CASSQKGTGSTEAFF	TGTGCCAGCAGCCAGAAGGGGACAGGATCCACTGAAGCTTTCTTT
TRBJ1-2	15	.	.	TRBV4-2	CASSQDGASKDGYTF	TGTGCCAGCAGCCAAGATGGGGCCTCGAAAGATGGCTACACCTTC
TRBJ1-5	15	.	.	TRBV30	CAWSDRRRGEQPQHF	TGTGCCTGGAGTGATCGGCGGAGGGGTGAACAGCCCCAGCATTTT
TRBJ2-7	15	few	.	TRBV19	CASSIGLGLSYEQYF	TGTGCCAGTAGTATAGGGCTGGGACTTTCCTACGAGCAGTACTTC
TRBJ1-1	17	.	.	TRBV5-6	CASSLAVEGLRDTEAFF	TGTGCCAGCAGCTTGGCGGTGGAGGGGCTTCGGGACACTGAAGCTTTCTTT
TRBJ2-7	15	.	.	TRBV19	CASSEGLGLNYEQYF	TGTGCCAGTAGTGAGGGACTCGGGCTCAACTACGAGCAGTACTTC
TRBJ1-4	15	.	TRBD1	TRBV7-9	CASSIDRGRNEKLFF	TGTGCCAGCAGCATTGACAGGGGGCGGAATGAAAAACTGTTTTTT
TRBJ2-7	15	once	TRBD2	TRBV3-1/TRBV3-2	CASSHGGRASHEQYF	TGTGCCAGCAGCCACGGGGGGAGGGCCAGTCACGAGCAGTACTTC
TRBJ1-2	15	.	.	TRBV18	CASSQLSRGASGYTF	TGTGCCAGCTCACAACTCTCACGGGGGGCAAGTGGCTACACCTTC
TRBJ1-1	16	.	.	TRBV6-1	CASSEARTRVNTEAFF	TGTGCCAGCAGTGAAGCGAGAACCAGGGTGAACACTGAAGCTTTCTTT
TRBJ2-5	14	.	TRBD2	TRBV5-1	CASSGASGGETQYF	TGCGCCAGCAGCGGAGCTAGCGGGGGGGAGACCCAGTACTTC
TRBJ1-2	17	.	TRBD1	TRBV5-1	CASSPGTGALNAYGYTF	TGCGCCAGCAGCCCCGGGACAGGGGCCTTAAATGCTTATGGCTACACCTTC
TRBJ2-7	13	.	.	TRBV28	CASRVGSSYEQYF	TGTGCCAGCAGGGTGGGGAGCTCCTACGAGCAGTACTTC
TRBJ2-7	13	few	TRBD2	TRBV28	CASSLAGGYEQYF	TGTGCCAGCAGTTTAGCGGGAGGGTACGAGCAGTACTTC
TRBJ2-1	14	.	.	TRBV7-8	CASSPLGSHNEQFF	TGTGCCAGCAGCCCGTTGGGGAGCCACAATGAGCAGTTCTTC
TRBJ1-5	15	once	TRBD1	TRBV19	CASSQGQGSNQPQHF	TGTGCCAGTAGCCAGGGACAGGGGAGCAATCAGCCCCAGCATTTT
TRBJ2-7	13	.	.	TRBV7-3	CASSLRADYEQYF	TGTGCCAGCAGCTTACGAGCCGACTACGAGCAGTACTTC
TRBJ2-1	14	.	TRBD2	TRBV28	CASRASGTPNEQFF	TGTGCCAGCAGGGCTAGCGGGACTCCCAATGAGCAGTTCTTC
TRBJ1-6	14	.	TRBD1	TRBV5-1	CASSKGQNNSPLHF	TGCGCCAGCAGCAAGGGACAGAATAATTCACCCCTCCACTTT
TRBJ1-5	14	.	.	TRBV27	CASSLVRGDQPQHF	TGTGCCAGCAGTTTGGTACGGGGGGATCAGCCCCAGCATTTT
TRBJ2-7	14	.	.	TRBV10-1	CASSEGILPYEQYF	TGCGCCAGCAGTGAGGGCATCCTTCCCTACGAGCAGTACTTC
TRBJ2-3	13	.	.	TRBV6-6	CASSMGSSDTQYF	TGTGCCAGCAGTATGGGGAGTTCAGATACGCAGTATTTT
TRBJ2-3	17	.	TRBD2	TRBV5-1	CASSLAASGRGTDTQYF	TGCGCCAGCAGCTTGGCGGCTAGCGGGAGGGGAACAGATACGCAGTATTTT
TRBJ2-1	12	.	.	TRBV7-3	CASSLIPEEQFF	TGTGCCAGCAGCTTAATCCCTGAGGAGCAGTTCTTC
TRBJ2-3	16	.	.	TRBV13	CASSLEASSGPDTQYF	TGTGCCAGCAGCTTAGAGGCTTCATCAGGCCCAGATACGCAGTATTTT
TRBJ2-1	13	.	TRBD1	TRBV24-1	CATSDLEGAGQFF	TGTGCCACCAGTGATTTAGAGGGGGCCGGGCAGTTCTTC
TRBJ2-2	14	.	TRBD1	TRBV10-3	CASLRDRNTGELFF	TGTGCCTCCCTCCGGGACAGGAACACCGGGGAGCTGTTTTTT
TRBJ2-2	14	.	.	TRBV6-6	CASSYSGVTGELFF	TGTGCCAGCAGTTACTCGGGAGTCACCGGGGAGCTGTTTTTT
TRBJ1-2	14	.	TRBD1	TRBV6-5	CASSRDSNNYGYTF	TGTGCCAGCAGTCGGGACAGTAATAACTATGGCTACACCTTC
TRBJ2-1	12	.	.	TRBV24-1	CATSEAPNEQFF	TGTGCCACCAGTGAAGCCCCGAATGAGCAGTTCTTC
TRBJ1-1	16	.	TRBD1	TRBV19	CASSIEVDRENTEAFF	TGTGCCAGTAGTATAGAGGTCGACAGGGAGAACACTGAAGCTTTCTTT
TRBJ1-6	15	.	TRBD1	TRBV6-2/TRBV6-3	CASSFSRGHNSPLHF	TGTGCCAGCAGTTTTTCGAGGGGGCATAATTCACCCCTCCACTTT
TRBJ1-1	13	.	.	TRBV28	CASSPQVPTEAFF	TGTGCCAGCAGTCCGCAGGTGCCCACTGAAGCTTTCTTT
TRBJ1-5	16	.	TRBD1	TRBV28	CASSLRGRGLYQPQHF	TGTGCCAGCAGTCTTAGGGGCAGGGGGCTATATCAGCCCCAGCATTTT
TRBJ2-7	16	few	TRBD1	TRBV23-1	CASSQPRDSLSYEQYF	TGCGCCAGCAGTCAACCCAGGGACAGCCTCTCCTACGAGCAGTACTTC
TRBJ1-1	14	.	.	TRBV2	CASSEQGFNTEAFF	TGTGCCAGCAGTGAGCAGGGATTTAACACTGAAGCTTTCTTT
TRBJ1-1	15	.	.	TRBV7-6	CASSLAAGSGTEAFF	TGTGCCAGCAGCTTAGCGGCGGGGTCGGGCACTGAAGCTTTCTTT
TRBJ1-6	14	once	TRBD1	TRBV3-1/TRBV3-2	CASSYGQVPPPLHF	TGTGCCAGCAGCTATGGACAGGTCCCTCCACCCCTCCACTTT
TRBJ2-1	17	.	.	TRBV5-8	CASSLVIALDSYNEQFF	TGTGCCAGCAGCTTGGTCATAGCCCTAGACTCCTACAATGAGCAGTTCTTC
TRBJ2-1	14	.	.	TRBV5-1	CASSLELEHNEQFF	TGCGCCAGCAGCTTGGAACTAGAGCACAATGAGCAGTTCTTC
TRBJ2-1	16	few	TRBD2	TRBV7-6	CASSLGGGRAIDEQFF	TGTGCCAGCAGCTTAGGGGGCGGGAGGGCCATTGATGAGCAGTTCTTC
TRBJ1-1	13	.	TRBD1	TRBV28	CASTLTGEAEAFF	TGTGCCAGCACCCTGACAGGGGAGGCTGAAGCTTTCTTT
TRBJ2-1	15	.	.	TRBV9	CASSVPTAVDNEQFF	TGTGCCAGCAGCGTACCCACCGCGGTAGACAATGAGCAGTTCTTC
TRBJ2-6	18	.	.	TRBV5-1	CASSSRQTGVSGANVLTF	TGCGCCAGCAGCTCACGCCAAACAGGTGTCTCTGGGGCCAACGTCCTGACTTTC
TRBJ2-2	15	once	TRBD2	TRBV5-5	CASSLLLAFTGELFF	TGTGCCAGCAGCTTGTTACTAGCGTTCACCGGGGAGCTGTTTTTT
TRBJ2-3	15	.	.	TRBV11-2	CASSLRLLASDTQYF	TGTGCCAGCAGCTTACGTTTACTAGCTTCAGATACGCAGTATTTT
TRBJ2-5	14	.	.	TRBV6-5	CASSYDGQQETQYF	TGTGCCAGCAGTTATGATGGACAGCAAGAGACCCAGTACTTC
TRBJ1-1	12	.	.	TRBV10-3	CAINSVNTEAFF	TGTGCCATCAATAGTGTGAACACTGAAGCTTTCTTT
TRBJ2-3	13	.	TRBD2	TRBV6-4	CASSDGAGGTQYF	TGTGCCAGCAGTGACGGCGCGGGAGGTACGCAGTATTTT
TRBJ1-1	14	.	.	TRBV14	CASSQVGGRTEAFF	TGTGCCAGCAGCCAAGTGGGGGGTAGAACTGAAGCTTTCTTT
TRBJ2-3	15	.	TRBD2	TRBV18	CASSLERGLTDTQYF	TGTGCCAGCTCACTGGAGCGGGGCCTCACAGATACGCAGTATTTT
TRBJ2-7	14	.	.	TRBV24-1	CATSEGGRTGEQYF	TGTGCCACCAGTGAGGGGGGGCGCACGGGGGAGCAGTACTTC
TRBJ2-5	14	.	.	TRBV3-1/TRBV3-2	CASSQVASLETQYF	TGTGCCAGCAGCCAAGTCGCTAGCTTGGAGACCCAGTACTTC
TRBJ2-5	13	.	TRBD1	TRBV10-3	CAIRRDRTETQYF	TGTGCCATCAGGAGGGACAGGACGGAGACCCAGTACTTC
TRBJ1-1	15	.	.	TRBV15	CATSRDLGANTEAFF	TGTGCCACCAGCAGAGATTTGGGGGCGAACACTGAAGCTTTCTTT
TRBJ1-2	15	.	TRBD1	TRBV5-1	CASSQVTGANYGYTF	TGCGCCAGCAGCCAAGTCACAGGGGCGAACTATGGCTACACCTTC